The 12 T cell receptor beta chains presented below share a single source sample, sequenced in a study of T-cell memory formation after mild COVID-19. TCRdb redid the calling of the 5' RACE reads with MiXCR, one entry per CDR3 protein. The table shows 250,000 to 350,000 distinct CDR3 sequences, with about 16% occurring only once. What was sequenced was PBMCs or a T cell subset sorted from them (not recorded which). These receptors all stem from a man aged 18 to 29 who had mild COVID-19 (a few samples of this study predate the infection). Cell type and time point are not known.

This sequence joins TRBV10-2 and TRBJ2-2, with D perhaps TRBD2 (6 bases). The CDR3 runs to 15 residues. V lost 2 bases and J lost 6, with 13 bases in between. CDR1 WSHSY and CDR2 SAAADI come from the germline V gene. The CDR3: CASSEDGGDAGELFF. CDR3 DNA: TGCGCCAGCAGTGAGGACGGGGGAGACGCCGGGGAGCTGTTTTTT.

The chain couples TRBV4-1 to TRBJ2-5, with 12 bases lining up with TRBD2. V shed 0 bases and J 5 bases; nucleotides not matched to a gene: 7. This CDR3 contains 17 residues. The germline CDR1 and CDR2 sequences are MGHRA and YSYEKL. CDR3 in amino acids: CASSQDLTSGGVETQYF. The CDR3 nucleotides read TGCGCCAGCAGCCAAGATCTGACTAGCGGGGGCGTGGAGACCCAGTACTTC.

This clonotype was picked up many times. The CDR3 region is CASSPLGGETQYF. CDR3 coding DNA: TGTGCCAGCAGCCCATTGGGGGGAGAGACCCAGTACTTC. The rearrangement joins TRBV18 to TRBJ2-5, with D possibly being TRBD2 (6 bases). The germline V and J ends were trimmed by 8 bases and 4 bases, with 14 bases remaining between them. Germline V lookup: CDR1 KGHSH, CDR2 LQKENI. CDR3 length equals 13 residues.

This clonotype has a handful of counts. The chain uses TRBV6-2 or TRBV6-3 and TRBJ1-1, with no clear D. Germline CDR1 MNHEY, CDR2 SVGEGT. The CDR3 sequence is 13 residues long. Trimming stripped 6 bases from V and 1 base from J, with 9 bases between. The CDR3 DNA sequence: TGTGCCAGCAGCTTTAGCAAGAACACTGAAGCTTTCTTT. This translates into CASSFSKNTEAFF.

The J gene is TRBJ1-1, the V gene TRBV6-6; possible D gene TRBD1, 6 bases. Germline V gene lookup returns CDR1 MNHNY and CDR2 SVGAGI (reference sequence). V was trimmed by 5 bases and J by 3 bases, leaving 13 bases between them. The CDR3 length is 14 residues. CDR3 sequence (DNA): TGTGCCAGCAGTCGCCTCGGGGGGCACACTGAAGCTTTCTTT. It is translated as CASSRLGGHTEAFF.

The V and J genes are TRBV6-5 and TRBJ1-6; D is perhaps TRBD1 (6 bases). This CDR3 comprises 13 residues. Trimming took off 0 bases at V and 13 bases at J, with 10 bases between the two ends. Germline assignment: CDR1 MNHEY and CDR2 SVGAGI. The CDR3, as DNA: TGTGCCAGCAGTTACTCGCGGGACAAGCCCCTCCACTTT. Protein: CASSYSRDKPLHF.

This clonotype turned up a few times. The V call is TRBV20-1, the J call TRBJ1-3, with a tentative D call TRBD1 (5 bases). Per germline, CDR1 DFQATT and CDR2 SNEGSKA (reference sequence). V lost 4 bases, J lost 7 bases, and 14 bases lay in between. The CDR3 covers 13 residues. Here the CDR3 reads CSAIEKGRNTIYF. CDR3 sequence (DNA): TGCAGTGCTATCGAGAAGGGGAGGAACACCATATATTTT.

This clonotype occurred a few times. This sequence joins TRBV2 and TRBJ2-1; unclear D gene. The CDR3 has 13 amino acids. Germline V gene lookup returns CDR1 SNHLY and CDR2 FYNNEI. V shed 7 bases and J shed 8 bases, with 15 bases lying between them. CDR3 bases: TGTGCCAGCATCAGTATTGTGATCGATGAGCAGTTCTTC. Amino acid sequence: CASISIVIDEQFF.

The chain couples TRBV5-1 to TRBJ2-3; no clear D. CDR1 and CDR2 (germline): SGHRS, YFSETQ. The CDR3 has 13 amino acids. V lost 2 bases and J lost 2, with 6 bases in between. The CDR3 region is CASSFPDTDTQYF. The CDR3 DNA follows: TGCGCCAGCAGCTTTCCCGACACAGATACGCAGTATTTT.

This clonotype was recorded many times. The rearrangement uses TRBV27 and TRBJ2-1; 9 bases match TRBD1. This CDR3 has 15 amino acids. CDR1 MNHEY and CDR2 SMNVEV come from the germline V gene (reference sequence). V trimming: 3 bases; J trimming: 9 bases; junction bases outside the gene matches: 9. The DNA for the CDR3 is TGTGCCAGCAGTTTGTACAGGGGGCGCGGGAGTGAGCAGTTCTTC. This encodes CASSLYRGRGSEQFF.

This rearrangement joins TRBV7-8 to TRBJ1-6; no firm D call. The V gene's germline CDR1 is SGHVS and CDR2 FQNEAQ. Trimming removed 4 bases at V and 0 bases at J, with 16 bases between. This CDR3 region has 18 residues. The CDR3 sequence: CASSSTQGRSSYNSPLHF. CDR3 nucleotides: TGTGCCAGCAGCTCGACTCAAGGACGGAGCTCCTATAATTCACCCCTCCACTTT.

The V and J genes are TRBV5-1 and TRBJ1-1; D call uncertain. Germline values: CDR1 SGHRS, CDR2 YFSETQ. Trimming removed 4 bases at V and 1 base at J, with 11 bases between. There are 14 residues in the CDR3. CDR3: CASSRTTENTEAFF. The CDR3 DNA reads as TGCGCCAGCAGCCGTACGACGGAGAACACTGAAGCTTTCTTT.